This T cell receptor beta chain came from a study of shared clonotypes between healthy human individuals. Study in general: Three plates each covered CD4 naive and memory; CD8 naive two, CD8 memory one.

Notes on this clone: The antigen is unknown.

General study results and limits: Large sequencing depth failed to make sorted-subset sequencing complete, rarefaction showed.

None of the donors, who were healthy HIV-negative adults, had recently had acute infections or vaccinations. Subsets obtained from CD4+ cells comprised CD45RA+ naive and CD45RA-negative memory cells. The protocol was immunoSEQ multiplex PCR, while the TCRdb copy is restricted to in-frame clones and leaves out a portion. This sample carries hundreds of thousands of clones, around 97% of them seen once, and the ten largest clones take about 0.06%. The source is a woman aged 30 to 39 in good health. Sequencing used naive CD4+ T cells sorted from blood. Subset in this sample: CD45RA+ positively selected.

The CDR3, as DNA: TGTGCCAGCAGCTTAGCGCTCAGGGGAGCAAGCACCGGGGAGCTGTTTTTT. Translating gives CASSLALRGASTGELFF. This sequence joins TRBV7-9 and TRBJ2-2; a possible D gene is TRBD1 (6 bases). Germline CDR1 SEHNR, CDR2 FQNEAQ (reference sequence). The CDR3 spans 17 residues. The V gene lost 0 bases and the J gene lost 4 bases, with 15 bases spanning the gap.